Listed here are 4 T cell receptor beta chains from one sample, sequenced in a study of blood T cell repertoires in COVID-19. The protocol was immunoSEQ multiplex PCR, while the TCRdb copy is restricted to in-frame clones and leaves out a portion. Found here are about 220,000 clones, roughly 84% of them singletons; the top ten hold roughly 6.2%. Source material: PBMCs or T cells enriched from blood (not recorded which). The source of these receptors is a middle-aged woman who had recovered from COVID-19.

This chain joins TRBV5-4 and TRBJ2-1; 10 bases align to TRBD1. The V segment lost 4 bases and the J segment 10 bases; nucleotides outside the gene matches: 8. From germline, CDR1 is SGHNT and CDR2 YYREEE (reference sequence). This CDR3 region has 14 residues. The chain's CDR3 is CASSPRDRGGEQFF. The DNA for the CDR3 is TGTGCCAGCAGCCCCCGGGACAGGGGCGGAGAGCAGTTCTTC.

The CDR3 coding sequence is TGTGCCAGCAGGGCGGGAGGGCCTAGGGAGCAGTACTTC. As protein: CASRAGGPREQYF. V usage is TRBV28 and J usage is TRBJ2-7, with 9 nucleotides matching TRBD2. J was trimmed by 7 bases and V by 6 bases; bases with no gene match: 7. Germline V gives CDR1 MDHEN, CDR2 SYDVKM. This CDR3 has 13 amino acids.

The V and J genes are TRBV19 and TRBJ1-5; D possibly corresponds to TRBD1 (6 bases). This CDR3 has 16 residues. Germline V gene sequence: CDR1 LNHDA, CDR2 SQIVND (reference sequence). With 3 bases removed from V and 2 bases from J, the gap between germline ends came to 14 bases. The CDR3 DNA sequence: TGTGCCAGTAGTATCAACCACAGGGCGGGCAATCAGCCCCAGCATTTT. Translation gives CASSINHRAGNQPQHF.

V gene TRBV11-2 combines with J gene TRBJ2-4; D gene unclear. The CDR3 sequence is 17 residues long. V was cut by 2 bases and J by 0 bases, with 14 bases left in between. From germline, CDR1 is SGHAT and CDR2 FQNNGV. As DNA, the CDR3 is TGTGCCAGCAGCTTATCTGCGGCAGCCCTAGCCAAAAACATTCAGTACTTC. Protein sequence: CASSLSAAALAKNIQYF. The full variable domain, with the rest looked up from reference TRBV11-2 and TRBJ2-4, is EAGVAQSPRYKIIEKRQSVAFWCNPISGHATLYWYQQILGQGPKLLIQFQNNGVVDDSQLPKDRFSAERLKGVDSTLKIQPAKLEDSAVYLCASSLSAAALAKNIQYFGAGTRLSVL.